What follows describes a single T cell receptor (beta chain). Its specificity is unknown. The data were taken from a study of T-cell reconstitution after alpha-beta-depleted transplantation in children. Researchers prepared the TCRbeta library using unique molecular identifiers, the study reports. TCRdb passed the PCR reads through MiXCR, listing each CDR3 protein once. The sample lists about 980,000 distinct CDR3 sequences; about 31% were seen once. Findings and limits, study-wide: Surviving recipient T cells and thymic progenitors accounted for the high day-60 TCRbeta diversity observed in some patients.

Trimming cost V 7 bases and J 4 bases; bases outside gene matches: 13. From germline, CDR1 is SGHVS and CDR2 FQNEAQ. The CDR3 is made up of 16 amino acids. Sequenced material: PBMCs, mostly from graft donor cells, taken 360 days after TCRalphabeta/CD19-depleted stem cell transplant. This clonotype was sampled from a boy under three years old who had a stem cell transplant for SCID, so the T cells may come from the graft donor. The chain links TRBV7-8 to TRBJ2-1; 7 bases agree with TRBD2. The CDR3 spells CASTLLGGFIYNEQFF. Here the CDR3 DNA reads TGTGCCAGCACACTACTGGGGGGGTTCATTTACAATGAGCAGTTCTTC.